The TCR beta chain described here comes from a study of T cell clones after liver transplantation. Whole-study context: As an antigen-independent comparator, third-party-reactive TCRbeta sequences came from pre-transplant mixed lymphocyte reactions. Subjects received no induction therapy and standard immunosuppression until randomization at 12-24 months post-transplant. Findings and limits, study-wide: Compared with third party-reactive sequences, donor-reactive ones declined more, independent of withdrawal success.

As for this clone: Antigen specificity is unknown.

Libraries were prepared by immunoSEQ multiplex PCR; TCRdb keeps only in-frame clonotypes and omits some of them. The table has under 130,000 clones, around 84% seen once. The germline V gene encodes CDR1 MNHEY and CDR2 SVGAGI. The ends were cut back, 6 bases at V and 1 base at J, with 12 bases in the middle. This CDR3 is built from 14 residues. The chain couples TRBV6-5 to TRBJ1-1, with a weak D call TRBD1 (5 bases). This sequence was found in a human patient who received a liver transplant. Some T cells may arise from the graft donor. The input for sequencing was CD4+ T cells from blood, taken around 49 months after liver transplant. The CDR3 reads CASRERGQNTEAFF. In DNA, the CDR3 is TGTGCCAGCAGGGAGAGGGGCCAGAACACTGAAGCTTTCTTT.